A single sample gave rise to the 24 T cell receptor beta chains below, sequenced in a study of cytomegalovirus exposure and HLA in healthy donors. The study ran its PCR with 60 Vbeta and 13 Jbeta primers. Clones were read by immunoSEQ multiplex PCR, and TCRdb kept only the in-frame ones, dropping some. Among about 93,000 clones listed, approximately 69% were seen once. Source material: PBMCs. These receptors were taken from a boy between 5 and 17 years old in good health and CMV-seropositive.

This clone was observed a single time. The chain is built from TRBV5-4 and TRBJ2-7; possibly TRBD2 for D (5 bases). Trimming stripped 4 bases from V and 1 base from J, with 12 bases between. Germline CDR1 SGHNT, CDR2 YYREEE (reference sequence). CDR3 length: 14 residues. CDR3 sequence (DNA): TGTGCCAGCAGCCCGGACGGGAAATCCTACGAGCAGTACTTC. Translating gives CASSPDGKSYEQYF.

The DNA of the CDR3 is TGTGCCAGTAGTGTACGGGGGTCTGGCTACACCTTC. Its protein is CASSVRGSGYTF. V and J are TRBV19 and TRBJ1-2, with a weak D call TRBD1 (5 bases). Germline CDR1 LNHDA, CDR2 SQIVND (reference sequence). Trimming took off 5 bases at V and 7 bases at J, with 11 bases between the two ends. The CDR3 is made up of 12 amino acids.

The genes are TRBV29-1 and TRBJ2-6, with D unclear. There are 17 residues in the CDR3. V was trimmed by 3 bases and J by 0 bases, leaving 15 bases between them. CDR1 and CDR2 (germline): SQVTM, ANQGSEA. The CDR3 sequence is CSVEEWAVSSGANVLTF. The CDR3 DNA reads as TGCAGCGTTGAGGAATGGGCAGTAAGCTCTGGGGCCAACGTCCTGACTTTC.

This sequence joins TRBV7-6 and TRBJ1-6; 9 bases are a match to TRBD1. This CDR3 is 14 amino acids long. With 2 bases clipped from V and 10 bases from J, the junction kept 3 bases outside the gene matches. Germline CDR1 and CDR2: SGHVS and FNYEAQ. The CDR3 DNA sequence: TGTGCCAGCAGCTTAAGGACAGGGGAATCACCCCTCCACTTT. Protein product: CASSLRTGESPLHF.

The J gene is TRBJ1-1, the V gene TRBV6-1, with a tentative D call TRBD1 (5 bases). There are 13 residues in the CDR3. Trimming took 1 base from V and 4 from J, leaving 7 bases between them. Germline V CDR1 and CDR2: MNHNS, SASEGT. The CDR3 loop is CASSEGGGTEAFF. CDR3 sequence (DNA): TGTGCCAGCAGTGAAGGGGGGGGCACTGAAGCTTTCTTT.

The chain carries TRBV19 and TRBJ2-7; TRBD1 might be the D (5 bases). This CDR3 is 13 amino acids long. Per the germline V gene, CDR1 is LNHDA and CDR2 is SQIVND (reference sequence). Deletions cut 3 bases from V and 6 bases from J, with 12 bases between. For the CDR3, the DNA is TGTGCCAGTAGTATCTCTCCAGGGTCCGAGCAGTACTTC. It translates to CASSISPGSEQYF.

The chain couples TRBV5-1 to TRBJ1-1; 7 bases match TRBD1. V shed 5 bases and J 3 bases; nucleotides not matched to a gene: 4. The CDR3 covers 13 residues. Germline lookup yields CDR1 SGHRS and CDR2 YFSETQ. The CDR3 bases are TGCGCCAGCAGTCACAGGGGAGACACTGAAGCTTTCTTT. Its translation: CASSHRGDTEAFF.

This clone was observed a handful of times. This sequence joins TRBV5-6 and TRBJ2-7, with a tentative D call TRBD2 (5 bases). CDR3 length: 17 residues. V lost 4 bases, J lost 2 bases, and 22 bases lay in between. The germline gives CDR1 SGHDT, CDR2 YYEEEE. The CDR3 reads CASSPLASPPGAYEQYF. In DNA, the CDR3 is TGTGCCAGCAGCCCCCTGGCTTCCCCACCCGGGGCCTACGAGCAGTACTTC.

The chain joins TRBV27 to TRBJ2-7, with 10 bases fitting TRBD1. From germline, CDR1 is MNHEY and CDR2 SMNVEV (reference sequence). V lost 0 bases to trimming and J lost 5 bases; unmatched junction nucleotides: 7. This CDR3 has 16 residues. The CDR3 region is CASSLSTGTGVHEQYF. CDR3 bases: TGTGCCAGCAGTTTATCGACAGGGACAGGGGTCCACGAGCAGTACTTC.

CDR3 DNA: TGTGCCAGCAGTGAGGCCCCGCTAGCGGGGGGCCCAACCTACGAGCAGTACTTC. Residues: CASSEAPLAGGPTYEQYF. V usage is TRBV2 and J usage is TRBJ2-7; 11 bases align to TRBD2. From germline, CDR1 is SNHLY and CDR2 FYNNEI. V shed 3 bases and J 2 bases; nucleotides not matched to a gene: 12. The CDR3 loop spans 18 amino acids.

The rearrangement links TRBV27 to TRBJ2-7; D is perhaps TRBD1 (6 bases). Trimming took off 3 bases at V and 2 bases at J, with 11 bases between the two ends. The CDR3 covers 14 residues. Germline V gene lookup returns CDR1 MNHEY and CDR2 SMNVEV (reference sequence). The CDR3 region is CASSFGGQTYEQYF. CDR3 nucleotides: TGTGCCAGCAGTTTTGGGGGCCAAACCTACGAGCAGTACTTC.

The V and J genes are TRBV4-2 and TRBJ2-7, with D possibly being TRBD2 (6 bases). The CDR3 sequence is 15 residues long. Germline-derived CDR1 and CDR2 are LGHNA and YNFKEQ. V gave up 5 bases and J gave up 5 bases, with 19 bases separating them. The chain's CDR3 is CASSLGRLGFDEQYF. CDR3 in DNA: TGTGCCAGCAGCTTAGGTCGACTAGGGTTCGACGAGCAGTACTTC.

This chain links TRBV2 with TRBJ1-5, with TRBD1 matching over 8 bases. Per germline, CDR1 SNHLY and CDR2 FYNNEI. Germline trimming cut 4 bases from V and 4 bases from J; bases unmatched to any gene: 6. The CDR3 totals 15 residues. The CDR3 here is CASSGRGQSNQPQHF. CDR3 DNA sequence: TGTGCCAGCAGTGGCAGGGGGCAGAGTAATCAGCCCCAGCATTTT.

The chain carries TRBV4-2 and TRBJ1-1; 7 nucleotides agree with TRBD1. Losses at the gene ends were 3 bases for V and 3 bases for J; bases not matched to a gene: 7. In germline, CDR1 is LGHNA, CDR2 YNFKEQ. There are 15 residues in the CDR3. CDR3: CASSHLTGPDTEAFF. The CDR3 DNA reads TGTGCCAGCAGCCATTTGACAGGGCCGGACACTGAAGCTTTCTTT.

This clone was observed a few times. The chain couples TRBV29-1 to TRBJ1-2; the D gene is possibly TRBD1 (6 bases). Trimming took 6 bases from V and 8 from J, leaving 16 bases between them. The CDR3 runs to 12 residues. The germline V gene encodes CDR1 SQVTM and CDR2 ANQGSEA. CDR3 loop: CSVLAGVNGYTF. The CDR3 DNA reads TGCAGCGTCCTAGCAGGGGTAAACGGCTACACCTTC.

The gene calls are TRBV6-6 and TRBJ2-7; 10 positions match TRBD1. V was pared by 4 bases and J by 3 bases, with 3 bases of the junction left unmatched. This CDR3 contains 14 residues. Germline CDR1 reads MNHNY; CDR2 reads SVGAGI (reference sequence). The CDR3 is CASSFWDRGYEQYF. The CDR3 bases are TGTGCCAGCAGTTTTTGGGACAGGGGCTACGAGCAGTACTTC.

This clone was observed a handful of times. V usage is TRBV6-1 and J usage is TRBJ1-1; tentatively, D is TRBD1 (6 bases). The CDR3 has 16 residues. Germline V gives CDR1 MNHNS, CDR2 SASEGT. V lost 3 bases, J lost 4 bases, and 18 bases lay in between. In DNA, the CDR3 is TGTGCCAGCAGTGACTGGGGGGGAATAGGGGGCACTGAAGCTTTCTTT. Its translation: CASSDWGGIGGTEAFF.

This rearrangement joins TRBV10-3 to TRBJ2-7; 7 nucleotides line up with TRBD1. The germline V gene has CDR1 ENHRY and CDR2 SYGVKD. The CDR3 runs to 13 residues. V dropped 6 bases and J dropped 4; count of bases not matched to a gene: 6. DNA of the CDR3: TGTGCCATCAGCCTGACAGGGTTATACGAGCAGTACTTC. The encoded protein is CAISLTGLYEQYF.

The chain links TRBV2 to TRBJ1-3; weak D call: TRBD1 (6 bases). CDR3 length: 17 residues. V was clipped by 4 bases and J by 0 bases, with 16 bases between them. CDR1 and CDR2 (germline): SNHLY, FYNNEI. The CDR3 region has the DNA TGTGCCAGCAGTGTAGAGGGGGTCCCCTTCTCTGGAAACACCATATATTTT. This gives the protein CASSVEGVPFSGNTIYF.

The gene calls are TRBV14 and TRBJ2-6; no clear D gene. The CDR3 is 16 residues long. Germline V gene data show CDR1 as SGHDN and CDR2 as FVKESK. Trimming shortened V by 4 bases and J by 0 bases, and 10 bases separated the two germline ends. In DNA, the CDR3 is TGTGCCAGCAGCCGGGCTCAAGACTCTGGGGCCAACGTCCTGACTTTC. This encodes CASSRAQDSGANVLTF.

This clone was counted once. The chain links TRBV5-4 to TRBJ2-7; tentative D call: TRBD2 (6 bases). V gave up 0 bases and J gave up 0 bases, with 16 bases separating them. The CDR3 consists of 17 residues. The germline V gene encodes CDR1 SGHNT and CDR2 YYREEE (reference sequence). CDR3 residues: CASSLGVPGTFSYEQYF. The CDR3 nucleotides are TGTGCCAGCAGCTTGGGGGTGCCAGGGACTTTCTCCTACGAGCAGTACTTC.

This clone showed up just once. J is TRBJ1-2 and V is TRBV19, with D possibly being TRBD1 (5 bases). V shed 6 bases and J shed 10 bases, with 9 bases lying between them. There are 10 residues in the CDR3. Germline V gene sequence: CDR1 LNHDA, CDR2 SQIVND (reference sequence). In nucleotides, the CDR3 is TGTGCCAGTAGGGACATAGACTACACCTTC. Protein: CASRDIDYTF.

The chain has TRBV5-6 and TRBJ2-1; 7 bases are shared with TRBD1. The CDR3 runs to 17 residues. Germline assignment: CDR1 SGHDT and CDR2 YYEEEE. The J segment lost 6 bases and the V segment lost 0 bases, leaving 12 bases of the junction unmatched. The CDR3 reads CASSLVQGVGYGNEQFF. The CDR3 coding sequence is TGTGCCAGCAGCTTGGTGCAGGGGGTGGGCTACGGCAATGAGCAGTTCTTC.

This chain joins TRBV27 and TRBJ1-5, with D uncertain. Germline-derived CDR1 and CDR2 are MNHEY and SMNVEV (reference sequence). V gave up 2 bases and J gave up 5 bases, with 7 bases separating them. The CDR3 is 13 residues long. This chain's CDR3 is CASSLIIDQPQHF. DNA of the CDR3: TGTGCCAGCAGTTTAATTATCGATCAGCCCCAGCATTTT.